A single sample is the source of the 12 T cell receptor beta chains below, sequenced in a study of blood T cell repertoires in COVID-19. Using immunoSEQ multiplex PCR, the repertoire was profiled, and TCRdb retains in-frame clones only, with some absent. The sample has 350,000 to 450,000 clones; 87% are singletons. Sequencing was done on a sample of PBMCs or T cells enriched from blood (not recorded which). The receptors were gathered from a man in his forties in a cohort exposed to, infected with or recovered from COVID-19 (not recorded which).

This sequence joins TRBV5-5 and TRBJ1-4, with TRBD1 as a possible D gene (6 bases). The CDR3 has 14 residues. Germline CDR1 reads SGHKS; CDR2 reads YYEKEE (reference sequence). V was shortened by 3 bases and J by 2 bases, with 8 bases between the two germline ends. CDR3 nucleotides: TGTGCCAGCAGCTCCGGACAGACTAATGAAAAACTGTTTTTT. Translating gives CASSSGQTNEKLFF.

The chain recombines TRBV19 with TRBJ2-1, with D tentatively TRBD2 (5 bases). The CDR3 is 13 residues long. Germline lookup yields CDR1 LNHDA and CDR2 SQIVND (reference sequence). V lost 2 bases, J lost 9 bases, and 11 bases lay in between. The CDR3 region is CASSITGSVEQFF. In DNA, the CDR3 is TGTGCCAGTAGTATAACGGGAAGTGTTGAGCAGTTCTTC.

The V call is TRBV29-1, the J call TRBJ2-3, with 10 bases matching TRBD2. Germline loops: CDR1 SQVTM, CDR2 ANQGSEA. This CDR3 is 15 amino acids long. V was pared by 3 bases and J by 5 bases, with 8 bases of the junction left unmatched. CDR3 coding DNA: TGCAGCGTTGACCCACTAGCGGGACGAGAAGATACGCAGTATTTT. This codes for CSVDPLAGREDTQYF.

The J gene is TRBJ2-1, the V gene TRBV11-1; tentative D call: TRBD2 (5 bases). There are 14 residues in the CDR3. V lost 6 bases and J lost 2, with 11 bases in between. Germline V lookup: CDR1 SGHAT, CDR2 FQDESV (reference sequence). The CDR3 reads CASRPTGTYNEQFF. The CDR3 DNA is TGTGCCAGCAGACCGACGGGGACCTACAATGAGCAGTTCTTC.

V usage is TRBV6-5 and J usage is TRBJ1-5, with unresolved D. V lost 6 bases and J lost 0, with 9 bases in between. CDR3 length: 14 amino acids. CDR1 and CDR2 (germline): MNHEY, SVGAGI. CDR3 sequence (DNA): TGTGCCAGCAGGGCAGGTCATAGCAATCAGCCCCAGCATTTT. Protein sequence: CASRAGHSNQPQHF.

The genes are TRBV19 and TRBJ2-2; D gene ambiguous. The CDR3 consists of 13 residues. V lost 5 bases and J 7 bases, leaving 11 bases between the germline ends. Germline V gene data show CDR1 as LNHDA and CDR2 as SQIVND (reference sequence). The CDR3 region is CASSAQQSGELFF. CDR3 sequence (DNA): TGTGCCAGTAGTGCACAACAAAGCGGGGAGCTGTTTTTT.

In this sample, this clone turned up once. This rearrangement joins TRBV5-8 to TRBJ1-5, with D maybe TRBD1 (6 bases). The length of the CDR3 is 13 residues. The V and J ends lost 0 bases and 7 bases respectively, with 8 bases between them. Germline CDR1 is SGHTS and CDR2 is YDEGEE. CDR3 in amino acids: CASSLDQGQPQHF. CDR3 nucleotides: TGTGCCAGCAGCTTGGACCAGGGGCAGCCCCAGCATTTT.

This chain connects TRBV2 to TRBJ2-7; D perhaps matches TRBD2 (6 bases). V gave up 6 bases and J gave up 6 bases, with 18 bases separating them. The germline CDR1 and CDR2 sequences are SNHLY and FYNNEI. The CDR3 totals 14 residues. This CDR3 reads CASRRDSGWFEQYF. CDR3 in DNA: TGTGCCAGCAGACGGGACTCCGGATGGTTCGAGCAGTACTTC.

The rearrangement uses TRBV5-1 and TRBJ1-1; maybe TRBD1 (6 bases). The CDR3 has 16 residues. V lost 0 bases to trimming and J lost 1 base, with 13 bases between them. The germline V gene has CDR1 SGHRS and CDR2 YFSETQ. The DNA for the CDR3 is TGCGCCAGCAGCTTGGGATACAGGGCCTCGAACACTGAAGCTTTCTTT. This gives the protein CASSLGYRASNTEAFF.

The chain uses TRBV3-1 (or the pseudogene TRBV3-2) and TRBJ2-7; D unresolved. CDR1 is LGHDT and CDR2 is YNNKEL in the germline V gene (reference sequence). V lost 5 bases and J lost 3, with 8 bases in between. This CDR3 region has 12 residues. CDR3: CASSRVGYEQYF. The CDR3 DNA sequence: TGTGCCAGCAGCAGAGTCGGCTACGAGCAGTACTTC.

The V call is TRBV15, the J call TRBJ2-7; 12 bases map to TRBD2. The CDR3 length is 15 residues. The junction had 1 base not matched to a gene; V was cut back by 2 bases and J by 2 bases. CDR1 is LNHNV, CDR2 YYDKDF, per germline (reference sequence). For the CDR3, the DNA is TGTGCCACCAGCAGACTAGCGGGAGGGACCTACGAGCAGTACTTC. This codes for CATSRLAGGTYEQYF.

The chain has TRBV9 and TRBJ1-3, with TRBD1 as a possible D gene (6 bases). V was shortened by 7 bases and J by 7 bases, with 18 bases between the two germline ends. Germline V gene data show CDR1 as SGDLS and CDR2 as YYNGEE. The CDR3 totals 14 residues. Here the CDR3 DNA reads TGTGCCAGCGGCCCGGGGGGCGCGAGTAACACCATATATTTT. Translated: CASGPGGASNTIYF.